This paragraph covers one T cell receptor (beta chain) sequence. Antigen specificity is unknown. The sample belongs to a study of T cells in Graves' hyperthyroidism and ophthalmopathy. CDR1 and CDR2 from the germline V gene are MNHNS and SASEGT. V dropped 1 base and J dropped 10 bases, with 9 bases sitting between them. CDR3 length: 12 amino acids. General study results and limits: The majority of expanded thyroid clonotypes above 0.001 also appeared in blood.

Diagnostic decisions used clinical symptoms, serum thyroxine and TRAb, thyroid ultrasound and orbital computed tomography. RNA transcripts served as the template for amplifying TCR beta CDR3 regions. Carried out on the TCR CDR3, a first-round RT-PCR used the HTBI primer set. TCRdb passed the multiplex PCR reads through MiXCR, listing each CDR3 protein once. This repertoire shows about 590,000 distinct CDR3 sequences, around a sixth found once; its top ten account for under 7.5%. V usage is TRBV6-1 and J usage is TRBJ2-3; D possibly corresponds to TRBD2 (6 bases). The sample comprised blood. This TCR was sampled from a woman in her thirties with Graves' hyperthyroidism. This CDR3 is CASSEVGGAQYF. Written as DNA, the CDR3 is TGTGCCAGCAGTGAAGTGGGGGGTGCGCAGTATTTT.